This TCR beta chain is drawn from a study of T cells in Graves' hyperthyroidism and ophthalmopathy. The ends were cut back, 5 bases at V and 5 bases at J, with 13 bases in the middle. This CDR3 is 15 amino acids long. Germline lookup yields CDR1 SEHNR and CDR2 FQNEAQ (reference sequence). RNA transcripts provided the source from which TCR beta CDR3 regions were amplified. A set of HTBI primers served as the primers for a first-round RT-PCR of the TCR CDR3. TCRdb fed the multiplex PCR reads into MiXCR, producing one record per CDR3 protein. The sample has a few hundred thousand distinct CDR3 sequences, around 14% seen once; the top ten hold approximately 32%. The sample holds many counts of this clonotype.

This TCR derives from a woman aged 25 to 45 with Graves' hyperthyroidism. Sample: blood. The chain is built from TRBV7-9 and TRBJ1-6; unclear D gene. The CDR3 nucleotides are TGTGCCAGCAGCGTACGCGGGGTGGATAATTCACCCCTCCACTTT. Translating gives CASSVRGVDNSPLHF.